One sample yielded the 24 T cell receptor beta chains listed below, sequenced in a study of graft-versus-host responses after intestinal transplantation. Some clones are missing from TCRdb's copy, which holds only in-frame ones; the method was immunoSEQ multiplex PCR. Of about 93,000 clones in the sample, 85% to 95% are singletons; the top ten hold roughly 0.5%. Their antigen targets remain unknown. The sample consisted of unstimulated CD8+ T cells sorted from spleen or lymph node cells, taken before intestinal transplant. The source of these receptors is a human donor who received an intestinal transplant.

Here the CDR3 DNA reads TGTGCCAGCAGTTGCCAACTAGTCGGCGAGCAGTACTTC. This translates into CASSCQLVGEQYF. This rearrangement joins TRBV6-5 to TRBJ2-7, with a possible D match to TRBD2 (5 bases). CDR1 and CDR2 from the germline V gene are MNHEY and SVGAGI. The CDR3 sequence is 13 residues long. Trimming cost V 4 bases and J 6 bases, with 13 bases left between them.

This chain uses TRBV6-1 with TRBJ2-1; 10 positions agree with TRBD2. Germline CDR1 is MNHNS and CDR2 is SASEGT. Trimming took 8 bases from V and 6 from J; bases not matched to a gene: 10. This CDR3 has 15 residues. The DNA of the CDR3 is TGTGCCAGCGGTGGAGCGGGAGGGGGGGGCAATGAGCAGTTCTTC. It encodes CASGGAGGGGNEQFF.

CDR3: CASSPRQGANYGYTF. CDR3 nucleotides: TGTGCCAGCAGCCCCCGCCAGGGTGCTAACTATGGCTACACCTTC. The V and J genes are TRBV11-2 and TRBJ1-2; possibly TRBD1 for D (5 bases). CDR1 SGHAT and CDR2 FQNNGV come from the germline V gene. The CDR3 totals 15 residues. V shed 5 bases and J shed 0 bases, with 13 bases lying between them.

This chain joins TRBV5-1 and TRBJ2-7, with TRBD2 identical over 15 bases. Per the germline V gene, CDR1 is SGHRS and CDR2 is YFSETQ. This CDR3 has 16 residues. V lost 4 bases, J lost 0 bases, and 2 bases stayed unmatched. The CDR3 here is CASSPGLAGGSYEQYF. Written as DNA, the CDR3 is TGCGCCAGCAGCCCGGGACTAGCGGGAGGCTCCTACGAGCAGTACTTC.

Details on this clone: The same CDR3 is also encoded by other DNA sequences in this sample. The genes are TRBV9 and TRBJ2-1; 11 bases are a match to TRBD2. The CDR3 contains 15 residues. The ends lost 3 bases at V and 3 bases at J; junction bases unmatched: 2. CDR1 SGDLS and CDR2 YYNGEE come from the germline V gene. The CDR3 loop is CASSAGTSGYNEQFF. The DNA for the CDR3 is TGTGCCAGCAGCGCGGGGACTAGCGGCTACAATGAGCAGTTCTTC. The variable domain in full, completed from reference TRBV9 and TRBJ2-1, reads DSGVTQTPKHLITATGQRVTLRCSPRSGDLSVYWYQQSLDQGLQFLIQYYNGEERAKGNILERFSAQQFPDLHSELNLSSLELGDSALYFCASSAGTSGYNEQFFGPGTRLTVL.

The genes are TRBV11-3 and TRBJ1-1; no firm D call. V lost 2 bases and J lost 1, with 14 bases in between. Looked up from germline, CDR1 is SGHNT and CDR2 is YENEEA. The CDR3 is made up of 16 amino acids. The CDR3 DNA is TGTGCCAGCAGCTTAATTAGGGAGATGAGGAACACTGAAGCTTTCTTT. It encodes CASSLIREMRNTEAFF.

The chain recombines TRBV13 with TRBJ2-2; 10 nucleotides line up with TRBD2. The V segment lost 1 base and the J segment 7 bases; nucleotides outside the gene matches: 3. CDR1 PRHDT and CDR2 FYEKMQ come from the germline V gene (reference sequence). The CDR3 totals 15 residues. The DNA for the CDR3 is TGTGCCAGCAGCTTAGCAGCGGGAGGGGTCGGGGAGCTGTTTTTT. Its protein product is CASSLAAGGVGELFF.

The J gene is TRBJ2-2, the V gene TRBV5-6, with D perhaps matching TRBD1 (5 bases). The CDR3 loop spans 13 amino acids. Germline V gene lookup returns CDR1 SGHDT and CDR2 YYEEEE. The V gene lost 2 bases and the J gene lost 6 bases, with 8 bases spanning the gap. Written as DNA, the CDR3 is TGTGCCAGCAGCTTAGGGGAATCCGGGGAGCTGTTTTTT. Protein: CASSLGESGELFF.

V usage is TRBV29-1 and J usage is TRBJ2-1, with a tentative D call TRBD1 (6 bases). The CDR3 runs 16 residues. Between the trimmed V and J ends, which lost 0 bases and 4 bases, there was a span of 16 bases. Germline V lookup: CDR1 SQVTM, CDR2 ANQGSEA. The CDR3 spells CSVEDTGRKAYNEQFF. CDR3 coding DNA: TGCAGCGTTGAAGACACAGGGAGAAAGGCTTACAATGAGCAGTTCTTC.

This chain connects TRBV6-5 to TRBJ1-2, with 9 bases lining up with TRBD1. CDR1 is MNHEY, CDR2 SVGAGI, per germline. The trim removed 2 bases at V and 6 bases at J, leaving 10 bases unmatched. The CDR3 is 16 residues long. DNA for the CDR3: TGTGCCAGCAGTTACGGCGGACAGGGGAAATGGGATGGCTACACCTTC. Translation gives CASSYGGQGKWDGYTF.

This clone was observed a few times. The CDR3 spells CASSPVYGVSGNTIYF. The DNA of the CDR3 is TGTGCCAGCAGCCCCGTGTACGGAGTCTCTGGAAACACCATATATTTT. The chain joins TRBV13 to TRBJ1-3; D gene unclear. The CDR3 is 16 residues long. Looked up from germline, CDR1 is PRHDT and CDR2 is FYEKMQ (reference sequence). V was trimmed by 5 bases and J by 0 bases, leaving 14 bases between them.

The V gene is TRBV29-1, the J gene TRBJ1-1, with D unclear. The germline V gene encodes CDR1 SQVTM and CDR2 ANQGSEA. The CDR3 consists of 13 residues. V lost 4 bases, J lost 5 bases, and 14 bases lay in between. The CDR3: CSVAISEVTEAFF. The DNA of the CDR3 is TGCAGCGTTGCTATTTCCGAGGTAACTGAAGCTTTCTTT.

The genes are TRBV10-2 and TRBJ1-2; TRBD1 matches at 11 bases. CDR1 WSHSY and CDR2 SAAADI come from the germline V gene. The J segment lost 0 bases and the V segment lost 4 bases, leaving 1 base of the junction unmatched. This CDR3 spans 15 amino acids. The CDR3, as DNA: TGCGCCAGCAGTGGGGGACAGGGGGCTAACTATGGCTACACCTTC. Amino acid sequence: CASSGGQGANYGYTF.

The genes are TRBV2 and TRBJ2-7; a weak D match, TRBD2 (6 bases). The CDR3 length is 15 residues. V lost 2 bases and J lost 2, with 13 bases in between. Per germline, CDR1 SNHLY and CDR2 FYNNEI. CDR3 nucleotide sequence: TGTGCCAGCAGTGAATCTCAGACTAGTCCCTACGAGCAGTACTTC. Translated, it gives CASSESQTSPYEQYF. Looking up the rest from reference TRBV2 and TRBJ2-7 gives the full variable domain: EPEVTQTPSHQVTQMGQEVILRCVPISNHLYFYWYRQILGQKVEFLVSFYNNEISEKSEIFDDQFSVERPDGSNFTLKIRSTKLEDSAMYFCASSESQTSPYEQYFGPGTRLTVT.

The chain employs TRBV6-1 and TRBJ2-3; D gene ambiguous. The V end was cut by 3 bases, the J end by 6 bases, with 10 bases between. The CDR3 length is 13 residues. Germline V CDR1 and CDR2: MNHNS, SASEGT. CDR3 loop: CASSDLSSDTQYF. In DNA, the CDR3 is TGTGCCAGCAGTGATCTTTCGTCTGATACGCAGTATTTT.

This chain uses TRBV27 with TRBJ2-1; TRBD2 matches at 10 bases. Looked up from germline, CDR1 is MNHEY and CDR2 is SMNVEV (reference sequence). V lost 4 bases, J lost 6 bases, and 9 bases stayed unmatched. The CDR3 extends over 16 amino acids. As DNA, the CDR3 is TGTGCCAGCAGTTACCCCACTAGCGGGGCGTTCAATGAGCAGTTCTTC. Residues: CASSYPTSGAFNEQFF.

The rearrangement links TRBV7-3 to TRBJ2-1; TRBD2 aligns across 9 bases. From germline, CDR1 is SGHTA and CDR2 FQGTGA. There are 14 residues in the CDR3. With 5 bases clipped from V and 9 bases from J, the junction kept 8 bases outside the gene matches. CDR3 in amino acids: CASSISGSAGEQFF. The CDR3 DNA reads TGTGCCAGCAGCATTAGCGGGAGCGCCGGTGAGCAGTTCTTC.

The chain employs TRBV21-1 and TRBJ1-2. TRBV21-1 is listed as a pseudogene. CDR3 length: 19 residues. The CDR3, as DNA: TGTGCCAGCAGCGACTATGGGCACAGCCAACGAAAAAATAACTATGGCTACACCTTC. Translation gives CASSDYGHSQRKNNYGYTF.

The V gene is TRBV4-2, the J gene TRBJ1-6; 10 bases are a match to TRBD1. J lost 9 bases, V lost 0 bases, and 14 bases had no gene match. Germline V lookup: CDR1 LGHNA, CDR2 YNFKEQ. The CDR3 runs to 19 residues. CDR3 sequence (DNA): TGTGCCAGCAGCCAAGAGCGTACCGGGACAGGGGTGGCGGCTTCACCCCTCCACTTT. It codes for CASSQERTGTGVAASPLHF.

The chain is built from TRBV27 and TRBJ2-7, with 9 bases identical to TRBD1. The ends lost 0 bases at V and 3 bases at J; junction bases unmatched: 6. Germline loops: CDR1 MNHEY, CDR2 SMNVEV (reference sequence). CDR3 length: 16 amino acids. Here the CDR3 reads CASSLSVGTGIYEQYF. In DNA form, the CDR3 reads TGTGCCAGCAGTTTATCGGTAGGGACAGGGATCTACGAGCAGTACTTC.

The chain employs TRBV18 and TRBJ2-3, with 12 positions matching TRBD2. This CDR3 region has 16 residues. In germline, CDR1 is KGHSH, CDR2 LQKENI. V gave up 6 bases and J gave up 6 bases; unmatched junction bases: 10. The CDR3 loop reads CASSQPSGGVLDTQYF. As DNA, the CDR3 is TGTGCCAGCTCCCAACCTAGCGGGGGGGTTCTGGATACGCAGTATTTT. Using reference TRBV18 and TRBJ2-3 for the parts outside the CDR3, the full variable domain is NAGVMQNPRHLVRRRGQEARLRCSPMKGHSHVYWYRQLPEEGLKFMVYLQKENIIDESGMPKERFSAEFPKEGPSILRIQQVVRGDSAAYFCASSQPSGGVLDTQYFGPGTRLTVL.

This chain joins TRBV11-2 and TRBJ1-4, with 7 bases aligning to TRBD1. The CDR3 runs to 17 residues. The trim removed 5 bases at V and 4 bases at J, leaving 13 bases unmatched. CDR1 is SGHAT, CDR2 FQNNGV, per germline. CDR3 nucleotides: TGTGCCAGCAGCCGTTTAACAGGGGCGAACATTAATGAAAAACTGTTTTTT. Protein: CASSRLTGANINEKLFF.

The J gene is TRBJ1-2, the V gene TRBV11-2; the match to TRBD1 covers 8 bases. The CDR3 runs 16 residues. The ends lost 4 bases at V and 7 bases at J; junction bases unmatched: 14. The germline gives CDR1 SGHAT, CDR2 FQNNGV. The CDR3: CASSSITDRGVGGYTF. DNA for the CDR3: TGTGCCAGCAGCTCCATAACCGACAGGGGAGTCGGTGGCTACACCTTC.

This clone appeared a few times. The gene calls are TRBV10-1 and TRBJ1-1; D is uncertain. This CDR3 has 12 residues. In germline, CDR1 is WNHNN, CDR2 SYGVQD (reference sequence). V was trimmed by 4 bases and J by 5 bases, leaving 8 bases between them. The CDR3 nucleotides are TGCGCCAGCAGTGGCGGGAGAACTGAAGCTTTCTTT. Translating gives CASSGGRTEAFF.